The sequence of this T cell receptor beta chain was determined in a study of follicular helper T cells after annual influenza vaccination. Study-level points and caveats: Day 7 ICOS+CD38+ clones later appeared mostly in ICOS-CD38- cTfh. Successive annual vaccinations recalled a recurrent oligoclonal ICOS+CD38+ cTfh response with influenza-specific clonotypes.

Looked up from germline, CDR1 is MNHEY and CDR2 is SVGAGI. This CDR3 region has 14 residues. V was shortened by 3 bases and J by 3 bases, with 11 bases between the two germline ends. Described time point: 2014-2015 season, pre-vaccination. Donors were community-dwelling with no influenza vaccine in the prior 6 months. Vaccine contraindications, substance abuse, HIV/AIDS, active malignancy and active illness excluded donors. The repertoire was sequenced with immunoSEQ multiplex PCR; TCRdb's copy has only in-frame clones and lacks some. Among over a thousand clones listed, roughly four fifths were seen once. As concerns this clone: Its antigen is still unknown.

The sequencing here drew on CXCR5+ CD38+ circulating T follicular helper cells from blood, taken on the day of influenza vaccination. Subset defined: circulating Tfh, non-naive CD4+CXCR5+PD-1+ (ICOS+CD38+ or ICOS-CD38-). The chain joins TRBV6-5 to TRBJ1-2; tentative D call: TRBD1 (6 bases). The receptor was isolated from an adult who received the influenza vaccine. The CDR3, as DNA: TGTGCCAGCAGTTATAAGGACAGATACTATGGCTACACCTTC. Protein sequence: CASSYKDRYYGYTF.